These 20 T cell receptor beta chains came from one sample sequenced in a study of T cells in Graves' hyperthyroidism and ophthalmopathy. Amplified TCR beta CDR3 regions came from RNA transcripts. Primed by the HTBI set, a first-round RT-PCR was run on the TCR CDR3. MiXCR was run by TCRdb on the multiplex PCR reads, yielding one entry per CDR3 protein. This table holds hundreds of thousands of distinct CDR3 sequences, about 15% found once. The sequencing sample was made of blood. The receptors stem from a man aged 18 to 29 with Graves' ophthalmopathy.

Ten or more counts support this clonotype. The V call is TRBV5-1, the J call TRBJ1-1; D gene unclear. The V gene lost 0 bases and the J gene lost 6 bases, with 12 bases spanning the gap. The germline CDR1 and CDR2 sequences are SGHRS and YFSETQ. This CDR3 region has 14 residues. CDR3 nucleotide sequence: TGCGCCAGCAGCTTGGAGAGCGGTATCGCTGAAGCTTTCTTT. It translates to CASSLESGIAEAFF.

There are many counts of this clonotype. The genes are TRBV11-2 and TRBJ2-5; 14 positions match TRBD2. V gave up 5 bases and J gave up 5 bases; unmatched junction bases: 7. The CDR3 consists of 16 residues. Germline V lookup: CDR1 SGHAT, CDR2 FQNNGV. The CDR3 DNA follows: TGTGCCAGCAGCCCCCGACTAGCGGGGGGGGTGGAGACCCAGTACTTC. It translates to CASSPRLAGGVETQYF.

This clonotype came up many times. The V and J genes are TRBV11-2 and TRBJ2-5, with 8 bases fitting TRBD1. V was pared by 1 base and J by 5 bases, with 3 bases of the junction left unmatched. The V gene's germline CDR1 is SGHAT and CDR2 FQNNGV. This CDR3 region has 14 residues. In DNA form, the CDR3 reads TGTGCCAGCAGCTTAGGAACAGGGGGGGAGACCCAGTACTTC. It specifies CASSLGTGGETQYF.

This clonotype has only a few counts. The rearrangement joins TRBV4-1 to TRBJ2-6, with TRBD1 identical over 9 bases. CDR1 is MGHRA, CDR2 YSYEKL, per germline. This CDR3 region has 17 residues. The V gene end was trimmed by 2 bases and the J gene end by 1 base; junction bases not matched to a gene: 3. CDR3 coding DNA: TGCGCCAGCAGCCAAACCGGGACAGGGTCTGGGGCCAACGTCCTGACTTTC. Residues: CASSQTGTGSGANVLTF.

This clonotype appeared many times. The J gene is TRBJ1-5, the V gene TRBV6-6; D is possibly TRBD1 (6 bases). CDR1 and CDR2 from the germline V gene are MNHNY and SVGAGI (reference sequence). This CDR3 region has 16 residues. The V end was cut by 0 bases, the J end by 6 bases, with 15 bases between. The CDR3 sequence is CASSYSYGGAGQPQHF. In DNA form, the CDR3 reads TGTGCCAGCAGTTACTCGTACGGGGGCGCGGGTCAGCCCCAGCATTTT.

This clonotype was seen repeatedly, ten times or more. The chain carries TRBV12-3 or TRBV12-4 and TRBJ1-1, with D uncertain. The CDR3 spans 12 residues. With 8 bases removed from V and 4 bases from J, the gap between germline ends came to 11 bases. The CDR3 region is CASSPTGTEAFF. As DNA, the CDR3 is TGTGCCAGCTCCCCGACCGGCACTGAAGCTTTCTTT.

As for this clonotype: A read error is possible here, since a much larger clone lies one base away. The rearrangement joins TRBV12-3 or TRBV12-4 to TRBJ1-2; D is possibly TRBD1 (6 bases). The length of the CDR3 is 12 residues. V was trimmed by 7 bases and J by 6 bases, leaving 12 bases between them. The CDR3 nucleotides are TGTGCCAGCATCAACAGGGCCGATGGCTACACCTTC. Its translation: CASINRADGYTF.

As to this clonotype: A much larger clone differs by one base, so this may be a read error. The V call is TRBV6-5, the J call TRBJ2-6, with 7 bases fitting TRBD1. The V and J ends lost 4 bases and 4 bases, in that order; junction bases with no gene match: 7. CDR1 is MNHEY and CDR2 is SVGAGI in the germline V gene. The length of the CDR3 is 16 residues. CDR3 residues: CASSSETGHGANVLTF. CDR3 nucleotide sequence: TGTGCCAGCAGTTCGGAGACAGGGCACGGGGCCAACGTCCTGACTTTC.

The sample holds many counts of this clonotype. V is TRBV30 and J is TRBJ1-2; D is ambiguous. The CDR3 spans 13 residues. V was pared by 5 bases and J by 7 bases, with 17 bases between. The germline gives CDR1 GTSNPN, CDR2 SVGIG (reference sequence). CDR3 protein: CAWARHEGTGYTF. The CDR3, as DNA: TGTGCCTGGGCCAGACATGAGGGAACTGGCTACACCTTC.

The chain links TRBV6-2 or TRBV6-3 to TRBJ2-2; D possibly corresponds to TRBD2 (6 bases). This CDR3 has 17 amino acids. Trimming took off 6 bases at V and 6 bases at J, with 23 bases between the two ends. Germline CDR1 MNHEY, CDR2 SVGEGT. DNA of the CDR3: TGTGCCAGCAGCCAAGACAGCAGAAGACTAGTACCCGGGGAGCTGTTTTTT. It specifies CASSQDSRRLVPGELFF.

This clonotype was counted ten times or more. The V gene is TRBV7-2, the J gene TRBJ2-7; perhaps TRBD2 as D (5 bases). CDR3 length equals 14 residues. V was cut by 3 bases and J by 2 bases, with 11 bases left in between. The germline V gene encodes CDR1 SGHTA and CDR2 FQGNSA. This CDR3 is CASSFQDGTYEQYF. The CDR3 nucleotides are TGTGCCAGCAGCTTTCAAGACGGGACCTACGAGCAGTACTTC.

This clonotype occurred a few times. The DNA for the CDR3 is TGTGCCACCAGTGATGAGGACATAAACTATGGCTACACCTTC. It is translated as CATSDEDINYGYTF. The chain has TRBV24-1 and TRBJ1-2; the D gene is possibly TRBD1 (5 bases). Trimming removed 3 bases at V and 2 bases at J, with 9 bases between. The CDR3 consists of 14 residues. The germline gives CDR1 KGHDR, CDR2 SFDVKD.

This clonotype was counted ten times or more. This chain joins TRBV7-6 and TRBJ2-7, with D uncertain. There are 14 residues in the CDR3. Germline CDR1 SGHVS, CDR2 FNYEAQ. V dropped 2 bases and J dropped 3 bases, with 11 bases sitting between them. The CDR3 loop reads CASSLYPPGYEQYF. CDR3 bases: TGTGCCAGCAGCTTATACCCGCCCGGCTACGAGCAGTACTTC.

This clonotype occurred many times. The chain employs TRBV7-9 and TRBJ2-7, with D unclear. V lost 2 bases, J lost 3 bases, and 23 bases lay in between. Germline CDR1 reads SEHNR; CDR2 reads FQNEAQ (reference sequence). This CDR3 is 18 amino acids long. The CDR3 here is CASSLFPQEKPLLYEQYF. The CDR3 region has the DNA TGTGCCAGCAGCTTATTTCCACAAGAAAAACCATTGCTCTACGAGCAGTACTTC.

The V and J genes are TRBV9 and TRBJ2-1, with D perhaps matching TRBD1 (5 bases). The ends were cut back, 0 bases at V and 2 bases at J, with 6 bases in the middle. This CDR3 comprises 14 residues. The germline V gene encodes CDR1 SGDLS and CDR2 YYNGEE. CDR3 in DNA: TGTGCCAGCAGCGTAGGGGGCCCCTACAATGAGCAGTTCTTC. It is translated as CASSVGGPYNEQFF.

This clonotype was observed at least ten times. The genes are TRBV29-1 and TRBJ2-3; no definite D call. V lost 8 bases, J lost 0 bases, and 18 bases lay in between. The CDR3 length is 15 residues. Germline V lookup: CDR1 SQVTM, CDR2 ANQGSEA. The CDR3 DNA reads as TGCAGCCGAGAAGGCCCGGGCTCCAGCACAGATACGCAGTATTTT. Translation gives CSREGPGSSTDTQYF.

This clonotype was observed many times. The CDR3 protein is CASSLQPRGGPEAFF. DNA for the CDR3: TGTGCCAGCAGCTTACAACCTCGGGGGGGGCCTGAAGCTTTCTTT. V usage is TRBV7-2 and J usage is TRBJ1-1; D is perhaps TRBD1 (6 bases). The CDR3 has 15 amino acids. Looked up from germline, CDR1 is SGHTA and CDR2 is FQGNSA. V gave up 2 bases and J gave up 6 bases, with 16 bases separating them.

A remark on this clonotype: A much bigger clone sits one base away, suggesting this may be a read error. This chain's CDR3 is CDSSLGSLTEAFF. As DNA, the CDR3 is TGCGACAGCAGCTTGGGCAGCTTAACTGAAGCTTTCTTT. The rearrangement uses TRBV5-1 and TRBJ1-1; D gene unclear. CDR3 length: 13 amino acids. Germline loops: CDR1 SGHRS, CDR2 YFSETQ.

This sequence joins TRBV4-1 and TRBJ2-7, with D maybe TRBD1 (6 bases). Germline CDR1 and CDR2: MGHRA and YSYEKL. V shed 1 base and J shed 0 bases, with 10 bases lying between them. The CDR3 is made up of 15 amino acids. Here the CDR3 DNA reads TGCGCCAGCAGCCAAGGGTCAGGGGACTCCTACGAGCAGTACTTC. It specifies CASSQGSGDSYEQYF.

This clonotype showed up just once. This chain connects TRBV7-8 to TRBJ1-6; 8 nucleotides match TRBD1. V lost 5 bases to trimming and J lost 10 bases; unmatched junction nucleotides: 7. The CDR3 is 14 amino acids. Germline V CDR1 and CDR2: SGHVS, FQNEAQ. CDR3 sequence (DNA): TGTGCCAGCAGCCTTTGGACAGGGAGCTCACCCCTCCACTTT. This translates into CASSLWTGSSPLHF.